This T cell receptor beta chain is from a study of blood T cell repertoires in COVID-19. Across the study: COVID-19 samples from acute and convalescent phases originated in the United States, Italy and Spain. T cells, B-cell-depleted T cells, or PBMCs supplied cDNA or gDNA.

The CDR3 runs 13 residues. V lost 6 bases, J lost 4 bases, and 10 bases lay in between. The germline CDR1 and CDR2 sequences are MNHEY and SVGEGT. Authors' data handling: Amplification from reference gene primers served as the basis for estimated nucleated cell counts. This table comes from immunoSEQ multiplex PCR, and its TCRdb copy is limited to in-frame clones, with some not included. That table gives V, J and clone size, and the DNA gave D and trimming. The sample carries 220,000 or so clones, roughly 88% recorded once. Grouping used clinical history reported by participants in a survey and questionnaire.

The chain has TRBV6-2 or TRBV6-3 and TRBJ2-1; D may be TRBD1 (6 bases). Sequenced input: PBMCs or T cells enriched from blood (not recorded which). This receptor was obtained from a woman in her forties or fifties with acute COVID-19. CDR3 DNA sequence: TGTGCCAGCAGCGGTGGACAGTACAATGAGCAGTTCTTC. Translating gives CASSGGQYNEQFF.